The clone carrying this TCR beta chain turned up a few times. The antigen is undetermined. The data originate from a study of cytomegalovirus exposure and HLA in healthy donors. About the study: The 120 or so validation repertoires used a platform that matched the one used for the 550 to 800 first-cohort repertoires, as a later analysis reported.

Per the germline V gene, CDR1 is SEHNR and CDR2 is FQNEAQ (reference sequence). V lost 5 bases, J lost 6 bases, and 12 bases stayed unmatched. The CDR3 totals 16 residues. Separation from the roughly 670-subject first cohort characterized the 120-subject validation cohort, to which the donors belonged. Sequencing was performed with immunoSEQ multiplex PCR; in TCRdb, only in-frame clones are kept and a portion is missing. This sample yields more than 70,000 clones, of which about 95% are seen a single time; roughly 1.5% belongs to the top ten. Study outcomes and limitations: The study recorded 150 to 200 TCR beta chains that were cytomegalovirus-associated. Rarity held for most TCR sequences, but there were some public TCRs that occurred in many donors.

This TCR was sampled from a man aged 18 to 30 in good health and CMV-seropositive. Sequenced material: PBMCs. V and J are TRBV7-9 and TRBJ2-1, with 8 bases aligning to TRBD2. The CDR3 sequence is CASSPPGSGRRNEQFF. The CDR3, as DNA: TGTGCCAGCAGCCCCCCGGGGAGCGGGAGACGCAATGAGCAGTTCTTC.